This entry concerns a single T cell receptor beta chain. Its specificity is not known. The same CDR3 also results from other DNA sequences found in this sample. Profiled with immunoSEQ multiplex PCR; TCRdb holds only in-frame clones, not every one. Seen here are around 110,000 clones, about nine tenths observed once, and the top ten hold roughly 8.7%. This specimen comes from a study of T cell responses to AZD1222 COVID-19 vaccine. Study-level findings and limits: A mostly white British donor set with more females was recruited, and clonal diversity was possibly underestimated.

Combined were second doses at about 4 or about 12 weeks. This receptor was obtained from an adult who received the AZD1222 COVID-19 vaccine. Source: peripheral blood, taken 28 days after the second AZD1222 dose.

The CDR3 protein is CASSGGLAGSEQYF. The CDR3 DNA follows: TGCGCCAGCAGCGGGGGACTAGCGGGGAGCGAGCAGTACTTC. V usage is TRBV5-1 and J usage is TRBJ2-7; TRBD2 aligns across 13 bases. The V gene end was trimmed by 4 bases and the J gene end by 6 bases; junction bases not matched to a gene: 4. This CDR3 comprises 14 residues. Germline CDR1 and CDR2: SGHRS and YFSETQ.